This TCR beta chain was captured by sequencing in a study of CD8+ T cells in alopecia areata. Study as a whole: Transfer of skin from approximately 6-12-month-old C3H/HeJ graft donors with spontaneous alopecia was made to roughly 6-11-week-old female C3H/HeJ mice.

V was clipped by 2 bases and J by 1 base; unmatched bases: 1. Germline V gene lookup returns CDR1 MNHDT and CDR2 YYDKIL. The CDR3 has 15 amino acids. Regarding this clone: The antigen is undetermined. Gene names and germline match the mouse. The read gets to within 4 residues of the CDR3 end, and the germline J gene fills in the rest.

Cutaneous lymph nodes were pooled and cells sorted by CD4, CD8alpha, NKG2D, NKG2ACE and more. Study observations and caveats: When scalp samples are sequenced, resident alphabeta T cells of normal skin are also captured. Compared with normal scalp, lesional scalp had higher clonality and more expanded CD8+ clones. Sharing of TCRs across patients appeared less clear than in mice, possibly for HLA-related reasons.

Following extraction, RNA underwent reverse transcription to cDNA, which served as the sequencing template. Using immunoSEQ multiplex PCR, the repertoire was profiled, and TCRdb retains in-frame clones only, with some absent. This sample has 270,000 or so clones, each found more than once. The sequence came from a C3H/HeJ mouse with alopecia areata. The strain's MHC haplotype is H2-k. The chain is built from TRBV17 and TRBJ2-4, with 9 bases that match TRBD2. Sequences were obtained from CD4+ T cells sorted from a lymph node. The CDR3 sequence: CASSRNWGGQNTLYF. CDR3 bases read: TGTGCTAGCAGTAGAAACTGGGGGGGTCAAAAC.